This T cell receptor (beta chain) was profiled in a study of cytomegalovirus exposure and HLA in healthy donors. Study-wide points: Overall, about 160 TCR beta chains were annotated as cytomegalovirus-associated. Presence/absence analyses assumed roughly uniform sequencing depth across donors, which may not hold. The majority of TCR sequences were rare, yet some public TCRs appeared in many donors. With high specificity and sensitivity, the classifier reportedly diagnosed cytomegalovirus status.

Per germline, CDR1 MGHRA and CDR2 YSYEKL. CDR3 length: 17 residues. The ends were cut back, 4 bases at V and 1 base at J, with 20 bases in the middle. A word on this clone: Its antigen is not known.

The primer mix had 60 Vbeta and 13 Jbeta primers. Libraries were prepared by immunoSEQ multiplex PCR; TCRdb keeps only in-frame clonotypes and omits some of them. The data contain 280,000 or so clones, 70% to 90% of them seen just once; the ten biggest clones take up about 2%. V gene TRBV4-1 combines with J gene TRBJ2-7, with a tentative D call TRBD1 (6 bases). The sequencing sample was made of PBMCs. This sequence originates from a woman younger than 30 in good health and CMV-seronegative. The CDR3 DNA follows: TGCGCCAGCAGCCCATCCCCAGGGACATTGACTTCCTACGAGCAGTACTTC. It specifies CASSPSPGTLTSYEQYF.